The subject of this entry is one TCR beta chain. This sample is part of a study of blood T cell repertoires in COVID-19. This CDR3 spans 14 amino acids. CDR1 and CDR2 (germline): MDHEN, SYDVKM. V dropped 5 bases and J dropped 4; count of bases not matched to a gene: 4. The protocol was immunoSEQ multiplex PCR, while the TCRdb copy is restricted to in-frame clones and leaves out a portion. This repertoire shows 52,000 or so clones, 84% found once; its top ten account for 2.6%. This sequence joins TRBV28 and TRBJ2-7; 11 bases line up with TRBD2. Material: peripheral blood. The receptor was derived from a man aged 45-65 years with acute or convalescent COVID-19. CDR3 amino acids: CASSPGLADYEQYF. The CDR3 coding sequence is TGTGCCAGCAGTCCGGGACTAGCGGATTACGAGCAGTACTTC. Full variable domain (missing parts from reference TRBV28 and TRBJ2-7): DVKVTQSSRYLVKRTGEKVFLECVQDMDHENMFWYRQDPGLGLRLIYFSYDVKMKEKGDIPEGYSVSREKKERFSLILESASTNQTSMYLCASSPGLADYEQYFGPGTRLTVT.